This T cell receptor beta chain was obtained from a study of OX40 agonist ivuxolimab in advanced cancers. Describing the broader study: Ivuxolimab, which targeted the costimulatory receptor OX40 (CD134), was an agonistic, fully human IgG2 monoclonal antibody. Intravenous ivuxolimab was administered to patients every 2 weeks at six dose levels: 0.01, 0.1, 0.3, 1.5, 3 and 10 mg/kg. Of the roughly 52 patients in dose escalation, 19 had hepatocellular carcinoma, roughly 15 had melanoma, 9 had renal cell carcinoma and 9 had head and neck cancer. The dose-escalation cohort was almost 85% male with a mean age of about 60 years, ranging from roughly 23 to 85. Patients were allowed to have had prior anti-PD-1, anti-PD-L1 or anti-CTLA-4 therapy, and approximately 43% of the dose-escalation patients had previously received checkpoint inhibitors. Partial responses occurred in three dose-escalation patients, of whom one had hepatocellular carcinoma and two had cutaneous melanoma. Peripheral TCRbeta sequencing aimed to test whether ivuxolimab altered TCR sequence diversity and caused clonal T-cell expansion. The paper reports the monotherapy dose-escalation portion (N = 52 patients) of the phase I ivuxolimab trial.

Points on this clone: What antigen it recognizes has not been identified. No much larger clonotype is one base removed from it; base qualities were not supplied.

At the junction V is shortened by 10 bases and J by 0 bases; bases outside the gene matches: 4. The CDR3, from cysteine to phenylalanine, totals 13 residues. Just CDR3 DNA is preserved here, 39 bases in frame from base 1. From the germline V gene, CDR1 is ENHRY and CDR2 is SYGVKD. Broader findings and caveats from the paper: At doses of 0.1 to 3.0 mg/kg, clonal expansion of both CD4+ and CD8+ T cells in blood was seen between baseline and week 6. Low levels of normalized T-cell clonal expansion were also seen in some patients who did not respond. Partial responders in the 0.1-3.0 mg/kg groups had among the lowest normalized peripheral clonal expansion, especially among CD8+ T cells. The antigen specificity of the peripheral T cells that underwent clonal expansion was not determined. After ivuxolimab, CD8+ T cells had more expanded clones than CD4+ T cells on average.

Genomic DNA was extracted from sorted cells for sequencing of the TCRbeta CDR3 region. TCRbeta CDR3 regions were sequenced using the immunoSEQ Assay. The clones in this table, taken by TCRdb from immuneACCESS, are in-frame only. Not every clone is retained; where verified, under half of the shortfall comes from an unresolved V gene, and the cause of the rest is unknown. This sample gives more than 100,000 clones in total; 75% to 95% of them show up just once. Of the sample, 0.85% to 1.4% falls within the top ten clones. The trial excluded patients who had a history of autoimmune disease or who were on systemic immunosuppression. In every dose cohort, peripheral blood was drawn for TCR sequencing at baseline, cycle 4 day 1, and cycle 7 day 1. The samples were drawn from a first-in-human, open-label, multicenter phase I dose-escalation trial of ivuxolimab. The trial enrolled adults with locally advanced or metastatic head and neck squamous cell, hepatocellular, melanoma or renal cell carcinoma. Before TCR sequencing, CD4+ T cells and CD8+ T cells were sorted from peripheral blood as separate populations.

This sequence uses TRBV10-3 and TRBJ2-7, with TRBD1 matching 9 junction bases. The clonotype originates from an adult with an advanced solid tumor such as melanoma, head and neck, liver or kidney cancer. This material consisted of CD4+ or CD8+ T cells sorted from blood, taken in a trial of the OX40 agonist ivuxolimab. DNA sequence: TGTGCCAACGGACAGGGGTTCTCCTACGAGCAGTACTTC. Translated, this is CANGQGFSYEQYF.